This T cell receptor (beta chain) was captured by sequencing in a study of T cells after yellow fever vaccination. This clonotype was recorded at least ten times. Its antigen is unknown. MiXCR was run by TCRdb on the 5' RACE reads, yielding one entry per CDR3 protein. The sample yields around 70,000 distinct CDR3 sequences, approximately 7% seen once. CDR3 length: 15 residues. The germline CDR1 and CDR2 sequences are LGHNA and YSLEER. Trimming shortened V by 3 bases and J by 0 bases, and 10 bases separated the two germline ends. Whole-study results and caveats: It was the secondary response that reached its peak faster, day 5 versus 15, but it was weaker.

Sequenced material: CD8+ T cells sorted from PBMCs, taken more than 4 days after the first yellow fever vaccination. The origin of this receptor is a man aged 18 to 30 who received the YFV17D yellow fever vaccine. This sequence joins TRBV4-3 and TRBJ2-3, with D perhaps being TRBD1 or TRBD2 (5 bases each). The CDR3 nucleotides are TGCGCCAGCAGCCACGCCTGGGACAGCACAGATACGCAGTATTTT. Translated: CASSHAWDSTDTQYF.